These 14 T cell receptor beta chains were all obtained from the same sample, sequenced in a study of blood T cell repertoires in COVID-19. Clones were read by immunoSEQ multiplex PCR, and TCRdb kept only the in-frame ones, dropping some. The data show around 250,000 clones, around 82% seen once. Sequenced: peripheral blood. The receptor source for this set is a man aged 80 or over with acute or convalescent COVID-19.

The chain recombines TRBV7-2 with TRBJ2-5, with 8 bases that match TRBD2. The CDR3 length is 14 residues. V lost 3 bases, J lost 5 bases, and 5 bases stayed unmatched. Germline loops: CDR1 SGHTA, CDR2 FQGNSA. This chain's CDR3 is CASSFPGGSETQYF. The CDR3 DNA is TGTGCCAGCAGCTTCCCGGGGGGGTCTGAGACCCAGTACTTC.

The chain has TRBV11-2 and TRBJ2-5; 8 bases line up with TRBD1. J gave up 4 bases and V 3 bases, and 1 base lay outside the gene matches. The CDR3 is made up of 13 amino acids. In germline, CDR1 is SGHAT, CDR2 FQNNGV. CDR3: CASSFRGLETQYF. The CDR3 DNA is TGTGCCAGCAGCTTCAGGGGGCTAGAGACCCAGTACTTC.

This chain uses TRBV6-5 with TRBJ1-1; 7 nucleotides agree with TRBD1. Germline lookup yields CDR1 MNHEY and CDR2 SVGAGI. V was pared by 7 bases and J by 5 bases, with 10 bases of the junction left unmatched. The CDR3 totals 14 residues. The CDR3 bases are TGTGCCAGCACCACAGGGGCGGGAGGAACTGAAGCTTTCTTT. Residues: CASTTGAGGTEAFF.

The CDR3 sequence is CATSDFGRGKETQYF. Here the CDR3 DNA reads TGTGCCACCAGTGATTTCGGCAGGGGAAAAGAGACCCAGTACTTC. The gene calls are TRBV24-1 and TRBJ2-5, with D tentatively TRBD1 (6 bases). With 1 base removed from V and 3 bases from J, the gap between germline ends came to 11 bases. This CDR3 region has 15 residues. Germline CDR1 reads KGHDR; CDR2 reads SFDVKD.

This clone was seen a single time. The chain carries TRBV7-3 and TRBJ2-3; possible D gene TRBD1, 5 bases. The CDR3 totals 13 residues. Germline values: CDR1 SGHTA, CDR2 FQGTGA. V was pared by 5 bases and J by 6 bases, with 12 bases between. CDR3 sequence (DNA): TGTGCCAGCAGCAAGGACATCTTGGATACGCAGTATTTT. It translates to CASSKDILDTQYF.

The count of this clone is one. J is TRBJ1-6 and V is TRBV5-5; 8 nucleotides align to TRBD1. V lost 4 bases to trimming and J lost 10 bases; unmatched junction nucleotides: 10. This CDR3 spans 15 amino acids. The germline CDR1 and CDR2 sequences are SGHKS and YYEKEE (reference sequence). In DNA form, the CDR3 reads TGTGCCAGCAGCCCCGGACAGGGTAGGAACTCACCCCTCCACTTT. It translates to CASSPGQGRNSPLHF. Variable domain in full (rest from reference TRBV5-5 and TRBJ1-6): DAGVTQSPTHLIKTRGQQVTLRCSPISGHKSVSWYQQVLGQGPQFIFQYYEKEERGRGNFPDRFSARQFPNYSSELNVNALLLGDSALYLCASSPGQGRNSPLHFGNGTRLTVT.

This clone has more than one count but fewer than ten. The rearrangement links TRBV10-3 to TRBJ1-1; TRBD1 is a possible D gene (5 bases). The V end was cut by 3 bases, the J end by 1 base, with 9 bases between. The CDR3 length is 14 residues. Germline CDR1 is ENHRY and CDR2 is SYGVKD. The CDR3 DNA sequence: TGTGCCATCAGTGAAGGGCAGGGGAACACTGAAGCTTTCTTT. The encoded protein is CAISEGQGNTEAFF.

J is TRBJ1-1 and V is TRBV2; D remains unclear. This CDR3 has 13 residues. V was cut by 4 bases and J by 1 base, with 7 bases left in between. CDR1 and CDR2 from the germline V gene are SNHLY and FYNNEI. The CDR3 loop is CASSGLQNTEAFF. The CDR3 DNA is TGTGCCAGCAGTGGTTTACAGAACACTGAAGCTTTCTTT.

This clone was counted a few times. The CDR3 is CASSALPNTEAFF. The CDR3 nucleotides are TGTGCCAGCAGTGCGCTACCGAACACTGAAGCTTTCTTT. V gene TRBV2 combines with J gene TRBJ1-1; the D is unclear. The germline V gene has CDR1 SNHLY and CDR2 FYNNEI. Trimming cost V 4 bases and J 1 base, with 7 bases left between them. The CDR3 contains 13 residues.

The chain has TRBV2 and TRBJ1-2, with 9 bases matching TRBD1. Germline CDR1 reads SNHLY; CDR2 reads FYNNEI. The CDR3 loop spans 14 amino acids. The V and J ends lost 8 bases and 2 bases, in that order; junction bases with no gene match: 6. Here the CDR3 DNA reads TGTGCCAGCGGAGACAGGGGGATGAACTATGGCTACACCTTC. Protein sequence: CASGDRGMNYGYTF.

V usage is TRBV10-3 and J usage is TRBJ2-5, with D perhaps matching TRBD2 (6 bases). CDR3 length: 14 residues. Germline loops: CDR1 ENHRY, CDR2 SYGVKD. Trimming removed 2 bases at V and 4 bases at J, with 11 bases between. The CDR3 loop is CAISEVGGVETQYF. DNA for the CDR3: TGTGCCATCAGTGAGGTCGGGGGAGTAGAGACCCAGTACTTC.

This rearrangement joins TRBV18 to TRBJ1-1; 8 bases are a match to TRBD1. The junction had 7 bases not matched to a gene; V was cut back by 3 bases and J by 10 bases. The length of the CDR3 is 13 residues. Germline V gene data show CDR1 as KGHSH and CDR2 as LQKENI. CDR3 sequence: CASSPTGGYRAFF. For the CDR3, the DNA is TGTGCCAGCTCACCTACAGGGGGTTATCGAGCTTTCTTT. The complete variable domain, with remaining parts taken from reference TRBV18 and TRBJ1-1, reads NAGVMQNPRHLVRRRGQEARLRCSPMKGHSHVYWYRQLPEEGLKFMVYLQKENIIDESGMPKERFSAEFPKEGPSILRIQQVVRGDSAAYFCASSPTGGYRAFFGQGTRLTVV.

The chain links TRBV5-4 to TRBJ2-1; 7 bases agree with TRBD2. Germline V gives CDR1 SGHNT, CDR2 YYREEE (reference sequence). This CDR3 spans 15 amino acids. V was clipped by 2 bases and J by 4 bases; unmatched bases: 6. CDR3 amino acids: CASSFSSGEYNEQFF. The CDR3 bases are TGTGCCAGCAGCTTCTCTAGCGGCGAGTACAATGAGCAGTTCTTC.

The chain uses TRBV9 and TRBJ2-7; 13 bases are a match to TRBD2. The V segment lost 3 bases and the J segment 4 bases; nucleotides outside the gene matches: 16. The CDR3 runs 19 residues. Germline CDR1 reads SGDLS; CDR2 reads YYNGEE. The chain's CDR3 is CASSANPGLAGVREYEQYF. The CDR3 DNA reads as TGTGCCAGCAGCGCAAACCCAGGACTAGCGGGAGTGAGGGAGTACGAGCAGTACTTC.